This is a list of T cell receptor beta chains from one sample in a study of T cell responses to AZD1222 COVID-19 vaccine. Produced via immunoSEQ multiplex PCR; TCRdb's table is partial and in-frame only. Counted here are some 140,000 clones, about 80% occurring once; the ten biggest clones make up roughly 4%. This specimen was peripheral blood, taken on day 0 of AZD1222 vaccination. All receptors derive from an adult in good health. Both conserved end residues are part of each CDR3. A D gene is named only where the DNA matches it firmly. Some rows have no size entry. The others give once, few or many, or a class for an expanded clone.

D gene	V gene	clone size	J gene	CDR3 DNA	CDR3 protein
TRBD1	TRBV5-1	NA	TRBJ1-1	TGCGCCAGCAGCGGGACAGGGGGGAACACTGAAGCTTTCTTT	CASSGTGGNTEAFF
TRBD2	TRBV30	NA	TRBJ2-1	TGTGGGGTGGGAGCGGGGGTAAGCTCCTACAATGAGCAGTTCTTC	CGVGAGVSSYNEQFF
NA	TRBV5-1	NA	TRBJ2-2	TGCGCCAGCAGCTTCCCCCCGGGGGAGCTGTTTTTT	CASSFPPGELFF
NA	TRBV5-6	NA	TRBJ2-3	TGTGCCAGCAGCCCAACTGGACAGAACACAGATACGCAGTATTTT	CASSPTGQNTDTQYF
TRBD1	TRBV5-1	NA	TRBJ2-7	TGCGCCAGCAGCTTTACGTTTGGGACAGTCCCCTACGAGCAGTACTTC	CASSFTFGTVPYEQYF
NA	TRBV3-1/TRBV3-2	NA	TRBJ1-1	TGTGCCAGCACTCGGGAACTGGGGAACACTGAAGCTTTCTTT	CASTRELGNTEAFF
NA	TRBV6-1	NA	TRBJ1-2	TGTGCCAGCAGTGAAGGGTGGGGGTACGGCTATGGCTACACCTTC	CASSEGWGYGYGYTF
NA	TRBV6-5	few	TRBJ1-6	TGTGCCAGCAGGGAGGGGAGCTCCTATAATTCACCCCTCCACTTT	CASREGSSYNSPLHF
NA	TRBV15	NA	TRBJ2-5	TGTGCCACCAGCAGAGATAACCAGTTACAAGAGACCCAGTACTTC	CATSRDNQLQETQYF
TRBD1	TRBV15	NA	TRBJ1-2	TGTGCCACCAGCAGAGTAGGACAGGTTGATGACTATGGCTACACCTTC	CATSRVGQVDDYGYTF
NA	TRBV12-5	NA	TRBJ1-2	TGTGCTAGTGGTAGCGGACCCGCCCTGGGCTACACCTTC	CASGSGPALGYTF
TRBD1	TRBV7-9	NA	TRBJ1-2	TGTGCCAGCAGCTTAGAGACAGGGTGGGGCTACACCTTC	CASSLETGWGYTF
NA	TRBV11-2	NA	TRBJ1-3	TGTGCCAGCAGCATTACAGTCAGCTCTGGAAACACCATATATTTT	CASSITVSSGNTIYF
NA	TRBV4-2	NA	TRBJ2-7	TGTGCCAGCAGCCAAGATCAACCGCCCGCCTCCTACGAGCAGTACTTC	CASSQDQPPASYEQYF
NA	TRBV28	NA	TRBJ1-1	TGTGCCAGCCGGGAGTGGGGTGGCGGAGCTTTCTTT	CASREWGGGAFF
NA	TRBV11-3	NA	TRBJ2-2	TGTGCCAGCAGCATGACGGGGTCTAACACCGGGGAGCTGTTTTTT	CASSMTGSNTGELFF
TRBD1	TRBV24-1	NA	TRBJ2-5	TGTGCCACCAGTGACCTGGGACAGGGGACGGAGGAAGAGACCCAGTACTTC	CATSDLGQGTEEETQYF
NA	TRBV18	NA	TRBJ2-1	TGTGCCAGCTCACCACCGAGCAGGTCCTACAATGAGCAGTTCTTC	CASSPPSRSYNEQFF
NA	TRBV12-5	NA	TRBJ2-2	TGTGCTAGTGGGCGGCGGGACCCTTGGCCTGACACCGGGGAGCTGTTTTTT	CASGRRDPWPDTGELFF
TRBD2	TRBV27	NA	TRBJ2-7	TGTGCCAGCAGTACTAGCGGTTACGAGCAGTACTTC	CASSTSGYEQYF
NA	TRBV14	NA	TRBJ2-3	TGTGCCAGCAGCCAAGAGACAGGGACACCCTTAGCGGCAGATACGCAGTATTTT	CASSQETGTPLAADTQYF
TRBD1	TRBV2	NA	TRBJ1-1	TGTGCCAGCATCCCCGGGACAGGGGGCCTTTACACTGAAGCTTTCTTT	CASIPGTGGLYTEAFF
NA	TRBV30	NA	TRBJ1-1	TGTGCCTGGAAATTGCAGGCAAAGAACACTGAAGCTTTCTTT	CAWKLQAKNTEAFF
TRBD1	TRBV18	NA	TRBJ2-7	TGTGCCAGCTCCCAATTGGACAGGGGGTACGGCGAGCAGTACTTC	CASSQLDRGYGEQYF
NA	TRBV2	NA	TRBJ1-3	TGTGCCAGCAGTGAAGAAAATCGCTCTGGAAACACCATATATTTT	CASSEENRSGNTIYF
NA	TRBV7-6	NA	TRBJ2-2	TGTGCCAGCAGCCTTAAAGGAGGTACCGATAACACCGGGGAGCTGTTTTTT	CASSLKGGTDNTGELFF
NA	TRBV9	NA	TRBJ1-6	TGTGCCAGCAGCCCTAGCGGGTCCAGGGAGGATTCACCCCTCCACTTT	CASSPSGSREDSPLHF
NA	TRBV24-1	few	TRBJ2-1	TGTGCCACCAGTGATTTCGACGGGACCGGTAAGCAGTTCTTC	CATSDFDGTGKQFF
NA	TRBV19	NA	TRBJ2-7	TGTGCCAGTAGTCCAAGGGGGAAGGTCTCCTACGAGCAGTACTTC	CASSPRGKVSYEQYF
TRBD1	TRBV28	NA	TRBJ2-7	TGTGCCGCGGGGGACAGGGTTTACGAGCAGTACTTC	CAAGDRVYEQYF
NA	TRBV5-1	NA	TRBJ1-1	TGCGCCAGCAGTCGTGACACTGAAGCTTTCTTT	CASSRDTEAFF
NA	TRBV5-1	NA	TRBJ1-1	TGCGCCAGCAGCACGGGACCGAACACTGAAGCTTTCTTT	CASSTGPNTEAFF
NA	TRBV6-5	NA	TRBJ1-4	TGTGCCAGCAGCCTTAGTAGGGTCCGGGATGAAAAACTGTTTTTT	CASSLSRVRDEKLFF
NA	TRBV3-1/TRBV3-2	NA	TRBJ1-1	TGTGCCAGCAGCCAAGGGTCCCTCGTGACAGGTCTAGCTTTCTTT	CASSQGSLVTGLAFF
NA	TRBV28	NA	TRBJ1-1	TGTGCCAGCAGTTTCGGGCGGACGAACACTGAAGCTTTCTTT	CASSFGRTNTEAFF
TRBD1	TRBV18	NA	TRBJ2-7	TGTGCCAGCTCACCACCTGGGACAGCCTACGAGCAGTACTTC	CASSPPGTAYEQYF
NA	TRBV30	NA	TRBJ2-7	TGTGCCTGGAGGGGGGGCAACTACGAGCAGTACTTC	CAWRGGNYEQYF
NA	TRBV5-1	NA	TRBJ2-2	TGCGCCAGCAGCTTGGCCGGCAGGGGAAGCGCCGGGGAGCTGTTTTTT	CASSLAGRGSAGELFF
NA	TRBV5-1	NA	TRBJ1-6	TGCGCCAGCAGCTTGGAAGGTACTTTAATGTCACCCCTCCACTTT	CASSLEGTLMSPLHF
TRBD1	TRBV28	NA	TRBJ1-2	TGTGCCAGCATAACAGGGGGCTCTGGCTACACCTTC	CASITGGSGYTF
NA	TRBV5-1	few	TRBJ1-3	TGCGCCAGCAGCTGGGGCTTGACAGCTTCCTCTGGAAACACCATATATTTT	CASSWGLTASSGNTIYF